This T cell receptor beta chain originates from a study of lung T cells in sarcoidosis with Löfgren's syndrome. General observations from the study: The most expanded V genes in Löfgren's patients were reportedly TRAV12-1 and TRBV2. Multiple Löfgren's syndrome patients reportedly shared TRAV12-1 and TRBV2 CDR3 motifs, suggesting public CD4+ TCRs.

The CDR3 loop spans 14 amino acids. Trimming at V came to 3 bases and at J to 7 bases, leaving 8 bases not matched to a gene. The germline CDR1 and CDR2 sequences are SQVTM and ANQGSEA. A note on this clonotype: What it binds is not known.

TCRdb itself ran the reads through MiXCR, one entry per CDR3 protein. The top ten hold under 0.9% of the sample, which has some 19,000 distinct CDR3 sequences, 21% seen once. This receptor was taken from a human donor with sarcoidosis (Löfgren's syndrome or another form), or a control subject (not recorded which). The sequenced sample was CD4+ T cells from bronchoalveolar lavage. The rearrangement joins TRBV29-1 to TRBJ2-1; 8 bases are a match to TRBD2. The CDR3 DNA reads TGCAGCGTTGATAGGTCTAGCGGGCAGAATGAGCAGTTCTTC. It is translated as CSVDRSSGQNEQFF.